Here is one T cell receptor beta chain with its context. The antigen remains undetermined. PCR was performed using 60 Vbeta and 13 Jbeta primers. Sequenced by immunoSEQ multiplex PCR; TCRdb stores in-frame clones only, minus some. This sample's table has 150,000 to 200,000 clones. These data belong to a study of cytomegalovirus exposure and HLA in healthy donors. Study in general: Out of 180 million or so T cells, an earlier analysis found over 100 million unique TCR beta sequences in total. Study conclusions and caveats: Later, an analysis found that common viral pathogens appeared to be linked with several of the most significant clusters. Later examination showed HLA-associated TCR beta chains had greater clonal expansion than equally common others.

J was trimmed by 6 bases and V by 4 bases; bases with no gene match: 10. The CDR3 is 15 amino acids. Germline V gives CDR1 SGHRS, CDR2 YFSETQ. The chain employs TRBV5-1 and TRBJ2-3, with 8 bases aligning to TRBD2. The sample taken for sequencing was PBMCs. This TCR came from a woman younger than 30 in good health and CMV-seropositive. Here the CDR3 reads CASSIAPGLDDTQYF. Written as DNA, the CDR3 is TGCGCCAGCAGCATAGCACCGGGACTAGATGATACGCAGTATTTT.